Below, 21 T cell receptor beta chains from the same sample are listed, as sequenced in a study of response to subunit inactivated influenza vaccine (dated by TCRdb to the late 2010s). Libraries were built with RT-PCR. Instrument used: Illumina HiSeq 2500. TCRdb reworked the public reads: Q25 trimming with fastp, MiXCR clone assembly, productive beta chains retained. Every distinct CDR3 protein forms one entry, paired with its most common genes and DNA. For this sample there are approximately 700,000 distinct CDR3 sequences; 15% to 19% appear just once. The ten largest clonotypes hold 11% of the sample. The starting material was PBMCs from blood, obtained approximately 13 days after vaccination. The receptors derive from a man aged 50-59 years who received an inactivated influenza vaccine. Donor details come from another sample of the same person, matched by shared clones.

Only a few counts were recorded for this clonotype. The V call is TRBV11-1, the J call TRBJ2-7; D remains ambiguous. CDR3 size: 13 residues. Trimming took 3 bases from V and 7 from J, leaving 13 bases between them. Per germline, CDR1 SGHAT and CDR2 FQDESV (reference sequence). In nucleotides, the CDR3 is TGTGCCAGCAGCTTGGCCCCCGATGATGAGCAGTACTTC. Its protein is CASSLAPDDEQYF.

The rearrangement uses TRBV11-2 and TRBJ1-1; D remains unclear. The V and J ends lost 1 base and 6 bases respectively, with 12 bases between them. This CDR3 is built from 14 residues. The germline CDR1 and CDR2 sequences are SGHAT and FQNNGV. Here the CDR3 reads CASSLASGIAEAFF. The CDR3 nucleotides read TGTGCCAGCAGCTTAGCGTCCGGGATCGCTGAAGCTTTCTTT.

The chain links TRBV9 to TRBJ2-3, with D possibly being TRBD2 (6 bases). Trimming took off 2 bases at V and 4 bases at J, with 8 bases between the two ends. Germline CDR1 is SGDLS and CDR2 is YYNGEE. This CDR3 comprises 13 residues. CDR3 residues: CASSVSGADTQYF. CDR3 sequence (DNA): TGTGCCAGCAGCGTCTCGGGGGCAGATACGCAGTATTTT.

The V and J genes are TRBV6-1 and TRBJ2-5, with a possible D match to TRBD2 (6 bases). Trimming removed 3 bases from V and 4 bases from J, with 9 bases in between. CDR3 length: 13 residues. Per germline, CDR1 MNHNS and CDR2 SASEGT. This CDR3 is CASSDLARETQYF. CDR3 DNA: TGTGCCAGCAGTGATCTAGCGAGAGAGACCCAGTACTTC.

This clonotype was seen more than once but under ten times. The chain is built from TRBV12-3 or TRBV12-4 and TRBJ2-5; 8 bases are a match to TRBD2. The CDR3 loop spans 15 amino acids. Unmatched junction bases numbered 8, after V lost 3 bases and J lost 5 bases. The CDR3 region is CASSFSGGPLETQYF. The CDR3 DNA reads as TGTGCCAGCAGTTTTTCGGGGGGGCCCCTTGAGACCCAGTACTTC.

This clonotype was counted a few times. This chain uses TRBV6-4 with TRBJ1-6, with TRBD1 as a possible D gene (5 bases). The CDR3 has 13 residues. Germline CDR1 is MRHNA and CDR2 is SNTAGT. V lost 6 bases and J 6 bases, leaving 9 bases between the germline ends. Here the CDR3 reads CASRKGVNSPLHF. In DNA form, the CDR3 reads TGTGCCAGCAGAAAAGGGGTTAATTCACCCCTCCACTTT.

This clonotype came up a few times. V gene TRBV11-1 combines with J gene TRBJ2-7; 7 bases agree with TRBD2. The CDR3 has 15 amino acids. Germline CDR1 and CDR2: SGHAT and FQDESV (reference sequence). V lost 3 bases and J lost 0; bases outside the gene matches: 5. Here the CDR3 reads CASSFGRIPSYEQYF. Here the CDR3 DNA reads TGTGCCAGCAGCTTCGGGAGGATCCCCTCCTACGAGCAGTACTTC.

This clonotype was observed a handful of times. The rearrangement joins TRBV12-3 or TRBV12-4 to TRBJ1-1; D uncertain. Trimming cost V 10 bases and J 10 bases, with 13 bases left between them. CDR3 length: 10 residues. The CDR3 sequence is CAKRGRVAFF. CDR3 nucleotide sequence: TGTGCCAAGAGAGGACGGGTAGCTTTCTTT.

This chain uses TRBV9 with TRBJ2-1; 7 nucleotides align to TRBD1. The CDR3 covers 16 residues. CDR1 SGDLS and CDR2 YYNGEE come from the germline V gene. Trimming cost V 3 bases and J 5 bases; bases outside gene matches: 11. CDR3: CASSDTRDRLNNEQFF. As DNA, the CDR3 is TGTGCCAGCAGCGATACCCGGGACAGATTGAACAATGAGCAGTTCTTC.

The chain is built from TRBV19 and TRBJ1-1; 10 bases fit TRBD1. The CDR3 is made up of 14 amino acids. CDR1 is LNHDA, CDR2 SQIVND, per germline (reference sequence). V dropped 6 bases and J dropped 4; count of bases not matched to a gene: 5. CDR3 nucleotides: TGTGCCAGTAGAATGTGGACAGGGGGCACTGAAGCTTTCTTT. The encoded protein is CASRMWTGGTEAFF.

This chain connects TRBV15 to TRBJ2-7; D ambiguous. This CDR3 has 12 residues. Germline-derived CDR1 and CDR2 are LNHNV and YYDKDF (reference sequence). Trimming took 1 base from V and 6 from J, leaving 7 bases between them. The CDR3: CATSRVRSEQYF. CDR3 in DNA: TGTGCCACCAGCAGAGTTAGGTCCGAGCAGTACTTC.

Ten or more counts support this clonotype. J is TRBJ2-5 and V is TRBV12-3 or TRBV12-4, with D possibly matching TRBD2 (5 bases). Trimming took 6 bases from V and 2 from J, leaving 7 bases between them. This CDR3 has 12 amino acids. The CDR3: CASSGGQETQYF. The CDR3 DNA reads TGTGCCAGCAGCGGCGGGCAAGAGACCCAGTACTTC.

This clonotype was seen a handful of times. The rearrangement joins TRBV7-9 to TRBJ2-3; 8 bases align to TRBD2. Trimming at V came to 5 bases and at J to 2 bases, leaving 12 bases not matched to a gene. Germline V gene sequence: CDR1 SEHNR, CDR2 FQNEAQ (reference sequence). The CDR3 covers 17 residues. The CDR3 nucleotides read TGTGCCAGCAGCAAAGGCCCTACCGGGAGGGCCACAGATACGCAGTATTTT. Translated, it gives CASSKGPTGRATDTQYF.

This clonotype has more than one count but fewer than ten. CDR3 sequence: CASSLAGTSGRAYGDTQYF. The CDR3 coding sequence is TGTGCCAGCAGCTTAGCCGGGACTAGCGGGAGGGCCTACGGAGATACGCAGTATTTT. The chain has TRBV7-2 and TRBJ2-3, with 16 bases that match TRBD2. The germline gives CDR1 SGHTA, CDR2 FQGNSA. V lost 0 bases, J lost 5 bases, and 8 bases stayed unmatched. The CDR3 contains 19 residues.

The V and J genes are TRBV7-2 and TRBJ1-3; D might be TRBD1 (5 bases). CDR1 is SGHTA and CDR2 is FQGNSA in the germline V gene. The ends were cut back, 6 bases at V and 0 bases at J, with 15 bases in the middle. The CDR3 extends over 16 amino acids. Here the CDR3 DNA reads TGTGCCAGCAGTAGAACGACAGCGTACTCTGGAAACACCATATATTTT. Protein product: CASSRTTAYSGNTIYF.

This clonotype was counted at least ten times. CDR3 sequence (DNA): TGTGCCAGCAGTCCGTGGGGGCTGAACACCGGGGAGCTGTTTTTT. This encodes CASSPWGLNTGELFF. This rearrangement joins TRBV12-3 or TRBV12-4 to TRBJ2-2, with D possibly matching TRBD1 (6 bases). Trimming removed 5 bases from V and 1 base from J, with 11 bases in between. The CDR3 length is 15 residues.

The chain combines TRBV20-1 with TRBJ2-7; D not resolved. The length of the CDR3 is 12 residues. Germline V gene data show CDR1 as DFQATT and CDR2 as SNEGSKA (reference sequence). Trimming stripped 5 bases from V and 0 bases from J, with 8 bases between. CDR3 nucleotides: TGCAGTGCTGGCCCAAACTCCTACGAGCAGTACTTC. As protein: CSAGPNSYEQYF.

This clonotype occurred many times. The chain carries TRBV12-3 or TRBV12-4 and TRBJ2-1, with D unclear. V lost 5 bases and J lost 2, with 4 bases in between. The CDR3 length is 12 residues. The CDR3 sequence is CASSRTYNEQFF. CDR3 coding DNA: TGTGCCAGCAGTCGTACCTACAATGAGCAGTTCTTC.

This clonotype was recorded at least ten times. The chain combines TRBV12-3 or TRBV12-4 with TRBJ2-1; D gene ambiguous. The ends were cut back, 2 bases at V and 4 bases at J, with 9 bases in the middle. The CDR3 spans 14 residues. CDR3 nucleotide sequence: TGTGCCAGCAGTTTATCGTTGCGGTACAATGAGCAGTTCTTC. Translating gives CASSLSLRYNEQFF.

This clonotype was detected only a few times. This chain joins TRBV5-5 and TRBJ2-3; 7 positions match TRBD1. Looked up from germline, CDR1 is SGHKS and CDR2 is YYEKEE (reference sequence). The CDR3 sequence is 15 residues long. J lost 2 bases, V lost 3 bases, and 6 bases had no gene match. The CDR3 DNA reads TGTGCCAGCAGCTCCGGACAGGCCGTCACAGATACGCAGTATTTT. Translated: CASSSGQAVTDTQYF.

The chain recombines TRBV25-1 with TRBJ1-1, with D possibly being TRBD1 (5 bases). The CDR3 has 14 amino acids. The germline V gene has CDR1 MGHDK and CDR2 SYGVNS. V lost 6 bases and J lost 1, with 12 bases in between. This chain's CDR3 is CASSPGYTNTEAFF. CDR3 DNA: TGTGCCAGCAGCCCAGGGTACACGAACACTGAAGCTTTCTTT.